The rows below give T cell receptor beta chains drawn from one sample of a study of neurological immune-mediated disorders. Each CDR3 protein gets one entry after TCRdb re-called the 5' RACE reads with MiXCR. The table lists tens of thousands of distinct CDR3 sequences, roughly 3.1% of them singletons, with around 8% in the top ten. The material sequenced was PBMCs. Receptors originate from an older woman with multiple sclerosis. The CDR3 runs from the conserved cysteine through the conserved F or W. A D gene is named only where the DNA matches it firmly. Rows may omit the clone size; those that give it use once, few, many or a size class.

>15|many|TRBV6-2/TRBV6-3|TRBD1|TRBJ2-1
TGTGCCAGCAGAGCCTCAGGGGGCGGTTACAATGAGCAGTTCTTC
CASRASGGGYNEQFF
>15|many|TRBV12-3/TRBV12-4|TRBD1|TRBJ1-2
TGTGCCAGCAGTTCCCTGGACAGGGGAGGCTATGGCTACACCTTC
CASSSLDRGGYGYTF
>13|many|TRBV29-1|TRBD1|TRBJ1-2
TGCAGCGTTGGGACAGGGGGCGACTATGGCTACACCTTC
CSVGTGGDYGYTF
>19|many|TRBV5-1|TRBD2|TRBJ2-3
TGCGCCAGCAGCTCGGGACTAGCGGGGGGGCGACCTAGCACAGATACGCAGTATTTT
CASSSGLAGGRPSTDTQYF
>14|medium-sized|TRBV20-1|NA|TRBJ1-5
TGCAGTATCGCCGGGACCCGAGGCAATCAGCCCCAGCATTTT
CSIAGTRGNQPQHF
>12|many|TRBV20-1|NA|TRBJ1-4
TGCAGTGCTAGAGTCAACGGGGGAAAACTGTTTTTT
CSARVNGGKLFF
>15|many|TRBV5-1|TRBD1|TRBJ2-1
TGCGCCAGCAGCTTCGACAGGGGCGGCCACAATGAGCAGTTCTTC
CASSFDRGGHNEQFF
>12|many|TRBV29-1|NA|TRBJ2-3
TGCAGCAAAATCGCAGGTCCAGATACGCAGTATTTT
CSKIAGPDTQYF
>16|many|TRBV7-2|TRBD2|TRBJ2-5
TGTGCCAGCAGCCCCGGAGGGCTAGCGGGGGCAGAGACCCAGTACTTC
CASSPGGLAGAETQYF
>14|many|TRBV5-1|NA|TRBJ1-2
TGCGCCAGCAGCTTGGGAAAACCTAATTATGGCTACACCTTC
CASSLGKPNYGYTF
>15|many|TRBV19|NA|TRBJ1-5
TGTGCCAGTAGTACGGCCGGAGGGGGGAGACAGCCCCAGCATTTT
CASSTAGGGRQPQHF
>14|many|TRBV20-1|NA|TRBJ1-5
TGCAGTGCTAGAGTGGGCAGCTTCAATCAGCCCCAGCATTTT
CSARVGSFNQPQHF
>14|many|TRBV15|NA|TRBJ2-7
TGTGCCACCAGCAGAAGGAGGGGCAGCTACGAGCAGTACTTC
CATSRRRGSYEQYF
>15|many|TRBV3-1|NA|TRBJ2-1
TGTGCCAGCAGCCAAGCACAGGGAGAATACAATGAGCAGTTCTTC
CASSQAQGEYNEQFF
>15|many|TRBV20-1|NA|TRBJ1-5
TGCAGTGCTAGTCCCAGGATAGGGATCAATCAGCCCCAGCATTTT
CSASPRIGINQPQHF
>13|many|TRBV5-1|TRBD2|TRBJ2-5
TGCGCCACCAAGATAAGCGGGGGGGAGACCCAGTACTTC
CATKISGGETQYF
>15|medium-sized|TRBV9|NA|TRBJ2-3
TGTGCCAGCACCATAGGGGACTCCCAGTCAGATACGCAGTATTTT
CASTIGDSQSDTQYF
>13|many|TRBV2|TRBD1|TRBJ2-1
TGTGCCAGCAGTAGGGACAGGGGCGGAGAGCAGTTCTTC
CASSRDRGGEQFF
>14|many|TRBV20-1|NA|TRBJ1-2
TGCAGTGCTAGTCGAGAGTCGGCTAACTATGGCTACACCTTC
CSASRESANYGYTF
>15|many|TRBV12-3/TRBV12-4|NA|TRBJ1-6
TGTGCCAGCAGTCCCTGGGGCTCCTATAATTCACCCCTCCACTTT
CASSPWGSYNSPLHF
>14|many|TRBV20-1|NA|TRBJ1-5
TGCAGTGCTAGAGAAGGGACTAGCAATCAGCCCCAGCATTTT
CSAREGTSNQPQHF
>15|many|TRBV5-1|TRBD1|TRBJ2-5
TGCGCCAGCAGCTGGACAGGGGGGTCGATGGAGACCCAGTACTTC
CASSWTGGSMETQYF
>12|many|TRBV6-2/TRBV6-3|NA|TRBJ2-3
TGTGCCAGCAGTTACGTCCTAGATACGCAGTATTTT
CASSYVLDTQYF
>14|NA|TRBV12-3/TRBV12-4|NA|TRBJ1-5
TGTGCCAGCAGCTTACTCACAGCCGATCAGCCCCAGCATTTT
CASSLLTADQPQHF
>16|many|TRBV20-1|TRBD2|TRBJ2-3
TGCAGTGCTAGAGGAGGGACTAGCGGGAACACAGATACGCAGTATTTT
CSARGGTSGNTDTQYF
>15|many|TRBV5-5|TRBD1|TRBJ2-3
TGTGCCAGCAGCTCGATAGGACAGGGAGAAGATACGCAGTATTTT
CASSSIGQGEDTQYF
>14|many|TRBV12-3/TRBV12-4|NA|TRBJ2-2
TGTGCCAGCAGTTTAGTAGCCGGCACCGGGGAGCTGTTTTTT
CASSLVAGTGELFF
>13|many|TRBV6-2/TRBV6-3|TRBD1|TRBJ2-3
TGTGCCAGCAGTTACTCGGGACAGGATACGCAGTATTTT
CASSYSGQDTQYF
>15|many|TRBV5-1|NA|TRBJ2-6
TGCGCCAGCAGCACCAGGGTCTCTGGGGCCAACGTCCTGACTTTC
CASSTRVSGANVLTF
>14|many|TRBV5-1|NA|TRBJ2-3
TGCGCCAGCGGACCGGGATCTCACTTAGATACGCAGTATTTT
CASGPGSHLDTQYF
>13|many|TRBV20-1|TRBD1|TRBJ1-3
TGCAGTGCAAACAGGGGCTCTGGAAACACCATATATTTT
CSANRGSGNTIYF
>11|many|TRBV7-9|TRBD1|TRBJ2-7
TGTGCCAGCAGCCAGGGGGACGAGCAGTACTTC
CASSQGDEQYF
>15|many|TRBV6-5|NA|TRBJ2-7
TGTGCCAGCAGAGCTGGACCGGTTGATTCATACGAGCAGTACTTC
CASRAGPVDSYEQYF
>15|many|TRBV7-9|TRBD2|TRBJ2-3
TGTGCCAGCAGCACTAGCGGTGGGGCCTACGATACGCAGTATTTT
CASSTSGGAYDTQYF
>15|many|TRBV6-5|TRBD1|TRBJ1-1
TGTGCCAGCAGCCGACCCGGACAGGCGAACACTGAAGCTTTCTTT
CASSRPGQANTEAFF
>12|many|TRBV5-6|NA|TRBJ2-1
TGTGCCAGCAGCTTGGGCGGTGGAGAGCAGTTCTTC
CASSLGGGEQFF
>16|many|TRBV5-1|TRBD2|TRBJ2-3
TGCGCCAGCAGTCCGGGACTAGCGGTTAGCACAGATACGCAGTATTTT
CASSPGLAVSTDTQYF
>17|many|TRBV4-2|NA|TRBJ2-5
TGTGCCAGCAGCCATAGGTTTAGCGATGATTTTTACGAGACCCAGTACTTC
CASSHRFSDDFYETQYF
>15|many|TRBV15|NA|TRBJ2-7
TGTGCCACCAGCAGAGATGTCGGGGGACACTACGAGCAGTACTTC
CATSRDVGGHYEQYF
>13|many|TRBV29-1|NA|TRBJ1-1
TGCAGCACGAAGGGGAGGATGAACACTGAAGCTTTCTTT
CSTKGRMNTEAFF
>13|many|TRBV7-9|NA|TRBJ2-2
TGTGCCAGCGGTACGATGAACACCGGGGAGCTGTTTTTT
CASGTMNTGELFF
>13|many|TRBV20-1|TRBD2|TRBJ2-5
TGCAGTGCTAGCGGGGGGAACCAAGAGACCCAGTACTTC
CSASGGNQETQYF
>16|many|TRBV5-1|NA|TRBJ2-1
TGCGCCAGCAGCCCCCCGACAGGGACTTCAAACAATGAGCAGTTCTTC
CASSPPTGTSNNEQFF
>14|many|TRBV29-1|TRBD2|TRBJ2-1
TGCAGCGTCAACGGGGGGGACTCGTACAATGAGCAGTTCTTC
CSVNGGDSYNEQFF
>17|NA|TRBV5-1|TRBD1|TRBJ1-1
TGCGCCAGCAGCTCACGACAGGGGGACGGATTTGGCACTGAAGCTTTCTTT
CASSSRQGDGFGTEAFF
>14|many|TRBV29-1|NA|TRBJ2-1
TGCAGCGTTGAATGGCAGGGGACCTACAATGAGCAGTTCTTC
CSVEWQGTYNEQFF